What follows are 26 T cell receptor beta chains derived from one specimen sequenced in a study of CD8 T cells in ankylosing spondylitis. Study observations and caveats: Blood of patients with ankylosing spondylitis appeared to be characterized by a TCR beta motif of several highly homologous variants.

No antigens are known for them. TCRdb recomputed calls from the 5' RACE reads with MiXCR, one row per CDR3 protein. The sample includes hundreds of thousands of distinct CDR3 sequences, about 24% seen only once; the top ten take 0.75% to 0.9%. The specimen sequenced was blood, either unsorted or a sorted T cell fraction (not recorded which). Every receptor here comes from a male donor with ankylosing spondylitis.

The rearrangement uses TRBV11-2 and TRBJ2-5; 8 bases align to TRBD1. The CDR3 runs to 14 residues. Germline V gene lookup returns CDR1 SGHAT and CDR2 FQNNGV. V lost 4 bases and J lost 6; bases outside the gene matches: 7. The CDR3 region has the DNA TGTGCCAGCAGCTCCTCGGACAGGGCAAAGACCCAGTACTTC. This gives the protein CASSSSDRAKTQYF.

The chain links TRBV12-3 or TRBV12-4 to TRBJ2-1; D not resolved. V lost 11 bases to trimming and J lost 4 bases, with 12 bases between them. The CDR3 runs 12 residues. CDR3 residues: CASSAQYNEQFF. The CDR3 nucleotides are TGTGCCTCCTCGGCGCAGTACAATGAGCAGTTCTTC.

The rearrangement links TRBV24-1 to TRBJ2-1; 13 bases match TRBD2. The CDR3 totals 15 residues. V dropped 4 bases and J dropped 9; count of bases not matched to a gene: 5. The germline V gene has CDR1 KGHDR and CDR2 SFDVKD. The CDR3 loop reads CATSETGTSGTEQFF. The CDR3 DNA sequence: TGTGCCACCAGTGAAACCGGGACTAGCGGGACTGAGCAGTTCTTC.

J is TRBJ1-1 and V is TRBV6-1, with D perhaps matching TRBD1 (5 bases). V dropped 2 bases and J dropped 2 bases, with 9 bases sitting between them. The CDR3 contains 14 residues. Germline lookup yields CDR1 MNHNS and CDR2 SASEGT. CDR3 amino acids: CASSERQINTEAFF. The DNA of the CDR3 is TGTGCCAGCAGTGAAAGACAGATAAACACTGAAGCTTTCTTT.

The chain joins TRBV20-1 to TRBJ1-5; D might be TRBD1 (5 bases). CDR3 length: 14 residues. Germline V gene lookup returns CDR1 DFQATT and CDR2 SNEGSKA (reference sequence). The V end lost 3 bases, the J end lost 2 bases, and 11 bases lay between the germline ends. CDR3 protein: CSASYQGRNQPQHF. The CDR3 DNA sequence: TGCAGTGCTAGTTATCAGGGTCGCAATCAGCCCCAGCATTTT.

In its sample, this clonotype was seen many times. The chain links TRBV7-2 to TRBJ1-5, with D unresolved. The CDR3 has 15 amino acids. The V gene's germline CDR1 is SGHTA and CDR2 FQGNSA. Trimming removed 4 bases at V and 4 bases at J, with 14 bases between. CDR3 sequence reads: CASSWGTRENQPQHF. CDR3 DNA sequence: TGTGCCAGCAGCTGGGGAACACGGGAAAATCAGCCCCAGCATTTT.

The chain recombines TRBV20-1 with TRBJ1-1; 8 bases are shared with TRBD1. With 3 bases clipped from V and 6 bases from J, the junction kept 12 bases outside the gene matches. The CDR3 extends over 15 amino acids. The germline CDR1 and CDR2 sequences are DFQATT and SNEGSKA (reference sequence). CDR3 sequence (DNA): TGCAGTGCTAGTAATCAGGGGGCGCGAGCAGCTGAAGCTTTCTTT. It yields the protein CSASNQGARAAEAFF.

In this sample, this clonotype turned up a few times. This chain uses TRBV4-2 with TRBJ2-3; 9 bases are shared with TRBD2. The V and J ends lost 1 base and 7 bases, in that order; junction bases with no gene match: 12. In germline, CDR1 is LGHNA, CDR2 YNFKEQ. The CDR3 runs to 17 residues. The CDR3 sequence is CASSQAGSSGRRNTQYF. CDR3 nucleotide sequence: TGTGCCAGCAGCCAAGCAGGATCGAGCGGGAGGAGAAATACGCAGTATTTT.

This clonotype was detected a few times. V is TRBV7-2 and J is TRBJ1-4, with D tentatively TRBD1 (5 bases). The germline V and J ends were trimmed by 5 bases and 0 bases, with 13 bases remaining between them. The CDR3 contains 16 residues. The V gene's germline CDR1 is SGHTA and CDR2 FQGNSA. CDR3 region: CASSKRGEATNEKLFF. The CDR3 DNA reads as TGTGCCAGCAGCAAACGGGGGGAGGCAACTAATGAAAAACTGTTTTTT.

This clonotype was observed a handful of times. V and J are TRBV7-9 and TRBJ2-1, with D possibly TRBD2 on 6 matching bases. Deletions cut 10 bases from V and 2 bases from J, with 18 bases between. CDR1 and CDR2 from the germline V gene are SEHNR and FQNEAQ (reference sequence). The CDR3 sequence is 15 residues long. The CDR3 protein is CATDPRRGTYNEQFF. For the CDR3, the DNA is TGTGCCACTGATCCTCGGAGGGGAACCTACAATGAGCAGTTCTTC.

This chain joins TRBV12-3 or TRBV12-4 and TRBJ2-7; a possible D gene is TRBD2 (5 bases). The CDR3 is 14 amino acids. The V end lost 1 base, the J end lost 6 bases, and 13 bases lay between the germline ends. The CDR3 sequence is CASSLESSLGEQYF. CDR3 sequence (DNA): TGTGCCAGCAGTTTAGAGTCTAGCCTGGGCGAGCAGTACTTC.

In its sample, this clonotype was seen a few times. V usage is TRBV5-6 and J usage is TRBJ2-3; perhaps TRBD2 as D (6 bases). Germline loops: CDR1 SGHDT, CDR2 YYEEEE. The V and J ends lost 4 bases and 0 bases respectively, with 12 bases between them. This CDR3 region has 15 residues. The DNA for the CDR3 is TGTGCCAGCAGCCCGGGAGTTACTAGCACAGATACGCAGTATTTT. This translates into CASSPGVTSTDTQYF.

This sequence joins TRBV7-2 and TRBJ2-6; D may correspond to TRBD1 or TRBD2 (5 bases each). Germline V gene lookup returns CDR1 SGHTA and CDR2 FQGNSA. The CDR3 totals 17 residues. Trimming stripped 5 bases from V and 3 bases from J, with 17 bases between. The CDR3 bases are TGTGCCAGCAGCGGGGAAATGGGGGTCGGTGGGGCCAACGTCCTGACTTTC. It encodes CASSGEMGVGGANVLTF.

This clonotype was observed many times. This rearrangement joins TRBV5-1 to TRBJ2-3, with 7 bases lining up with TRBD2. The CDR3 is 17 amino acids. The V gene's germline CDR1 is SGHRS and CDR2 YFSETQ. Trimming took 0 bases from V and 0 from J; bases not matched to a gene: 7. The CDR3: CASSLALGSGSTDTQYF. CDR3 nucleotide sequence: TGCGCCAGCAGCTTGGCCCTAGGTAGCGGGAGCACAGATACGCAGTATTTT.

The rearrangement links TRBV6-5 to TRBJ2-5; 13 positions agree with TRBD2. The CDR3 extends over 17 amino acids. V shed 2 bases and J 4 bases; nucleotides not matched to a gene: 7. Germline V CDR1 and CDR2: MNHEY, SVGAGI. The CDR3 region is CASSYRRLAGGGETQYF. The CDR3 DNA sequence: TGTGCCAGCAGTTACCGTCGACTAGCGGGAGGAGGAGAGACCCAGTACTTC.

The chain couples TRBV12-3 or TRBV12-4 to TRBJ2-7; D uncertain. Deletions cut 3 bases from V and 6 bases from J, with 12 bases between. The CDR3 runs to 13 residues. Written as DNA, the CDR3 is TGTGCCAGCAGTTTCGAGGTGCGAGGCGAGCAGTACTTC. This sequence encodes CASSFEVRGEQYF.

This clonotype was seen more than once but under ten times. The chain employs TRBV20-1 and TRBJ1-5; TRBD1 aligns across 7 bases. The CDR3 covers 16 residues. Trimming cost V 6 bases and J 0 bases; bases outside gene matches: 11. Germline CDR1 is DFQATT and CDR2 is SNEGSKA (reference sequence). The CDR3 here is CSAKMDRYGSNQPQHF. Written as DNA, the CDR3 is TGCAGTGCGAAAATGGACAGGTATGGTAGCAATCAGCCCCAGCATTTT.

V and J are TRBV5-1 and TRBJ2-4, with D possibly being TRBD1 or TRBD2 (5 bases each). Germline CDR1 SGHRS, CDR2 YFSETQ. The CDR3 covers 16 residues. V lost 4 bases, J lost 1 base, and 15 bases lay in between. CDR3 residues: CASSPGRWEAKNIQYF. The CDR3 DNA is TGCGCCAGCAGCCCGGGGCGTTGGGAGGCCAAAAACATTCAGTACTTC.

The chain combines TRBV18 with TRBJ2-7; 10 nucleotides agree with TRBD2. Germline V CDR1 and CDR2: KGHSH, LQKENI. Trimming removed 4 bases from V and 5 bases from J; junction bases left unmatched: 5. CDR3 length: 14 amino acids. CDR3 DNA sequence: TGTGCCAGCTCACGGGGACTAGCGAGCCACGAGCAGTACTTC. Protein sequence: CASSRGLASHEQYF.

The J gene is TRBJ1-3, the V gene TRBV12-3 or TRBV12-4; TRBD1 is a possible D gene (5 bases). The CDR3 sequence is 15 residues long. V was clipped by 4 bases and J by 0 bases, with 10 bases between them. The CDR3 nucleotides are TGTGCCAGCAGTTGGGGGGGGAGCTCTGGAAACACCATATATTTT. This gives the protein CASSWGGSSGNTIYF.

The V and J genes are TRBV2 and TRBJ2-7, with D possibly being TRBD1 (5 bases). Germline CDR1 reads SNHLY; CDR2 reads FYNNEI. The CDR3 covers 14 residues. The V end lost 3 bases, the J end lost 4 bases, and 13 bases lay between the germline ends. CDR3 protein: CASSEGRALYEQYV. Here the CDR3 DNA reads TGTGCCAGCAGTGAGGGCAGGGCCCTATACGAGCAGTACGTC.

The J gene is TRBJ2-1, the V gene TRBV12-3 or TRBV12-4; no firm D call. The CDR3 spans 14 residues. Trimming took 1 base from V and 3 from J, leaving 7 bases between them. CDR3 DNA sequence: TGTGCCAGCAGTTTAGACGCAGGCTACAATGAGCAGTTCTTC. Residues: CASSLDAGYNEQFF.

This clonotype was counted ten times or more. The V gene is TRBV29-1, the J gene TRBJ2-1; TRBD2 matches at 15 bases. Trimming took 7 bases from V and 0 from J; bases not matched to a gene: 4. Germline V gene data show CDR1 as SQVTM and CDR2 as ANQGSEA. The CDR3 length is 16 residues. CDR3 sequence reads: CSAGTSGGSSYNEQFF. CDR3 sequence (DNA): TGCAGCGCCGGGACTAGCGGGGGGAGCTCCTACAATGAGCAGTTCTTC.

The gene calls are TRBV5-1 and TRBJ2-7, with D possibly being TRBD2 (6 bases). Looked up from germline, CDR1 is SGHRS and CDR2 is YFSETQ. Trimming cost V 4 bases and J 4 bases, with 12 bases left between them. The CDR3 has 13 residues. CDR3 protein: CASSLRDSYEQYF. CDR3 nucleotide sequence: TGCGCCAGCAGCCTCCGGGACTCTTACGAGCAGTACTTC.

The chain joins TRBV7-9 to TRBJ1-1, with D maybe TRBD1 (6 bases). CDR1 and CDR2 from the germline V gene are SEHNR and FQNEAQ (reference sequence). This CDR3 has 14 amino acids. V lost 1 base and J 9 bases, leaving 15 bases between the germline ends. The CDR3 sequence is CASSLEGRGHKAFF. The CDR3 DNA follows: TGTGCCAGCAGCTTAGAAGGTCGGGGGCACAAAGCTTTCTTT.

The chain's CDR3 is CASSLWLDEQFF. The DNA of the CDR3 is TGTGCCAGCAGCTTATGGTTAGATGAGCAGTTCTTC. This chain connects TRBV7-9 to TRBJ2-1; D call uncertain. Germline CDR1 and CDR2: SEHNR and FQNEAQ (reference sequence). V lost 2 bases, J lost 8 bases, and 7 bases lay in between. There are 12 residues in the CDR3.